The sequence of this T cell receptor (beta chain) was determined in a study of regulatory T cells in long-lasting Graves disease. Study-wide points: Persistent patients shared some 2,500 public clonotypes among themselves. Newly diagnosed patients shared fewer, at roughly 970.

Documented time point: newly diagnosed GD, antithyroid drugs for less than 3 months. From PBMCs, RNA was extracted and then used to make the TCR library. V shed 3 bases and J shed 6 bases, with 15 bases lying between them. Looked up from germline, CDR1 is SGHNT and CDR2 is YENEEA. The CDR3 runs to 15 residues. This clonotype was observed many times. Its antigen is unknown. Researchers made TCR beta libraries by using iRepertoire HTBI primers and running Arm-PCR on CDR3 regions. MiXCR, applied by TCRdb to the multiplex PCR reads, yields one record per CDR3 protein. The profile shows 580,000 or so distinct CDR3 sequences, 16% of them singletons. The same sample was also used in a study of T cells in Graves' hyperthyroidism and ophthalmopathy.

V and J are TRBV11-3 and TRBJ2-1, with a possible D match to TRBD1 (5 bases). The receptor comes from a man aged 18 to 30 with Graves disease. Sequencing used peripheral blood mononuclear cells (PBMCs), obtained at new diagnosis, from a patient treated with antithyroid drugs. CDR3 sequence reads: CASSFSRAQGNEQFF. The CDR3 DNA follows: TGTGCCAGCAGCTTTTCCAGGGCCCAGGGCAATGAGCAGTTCTTC.